This paragraph reports one T cell receptor beta chain. Its antigen is unidentified. Libraries were prepared by immunoSEQ multiplex PCR; TCRdb keeps only in-frame clonotypes and omits some of them. Here the sample spans about 400,000 clones, approximately 91% being singletons. The V gene's germline CDR1 is LNHDA and CDR2 SQIVND (reference sequence). V was shortened by 2 bases and J by 11 bases, with 18 bases between the two germline ends. This CDR3 spans 14 amino acids. This entry is derived from a study of Ad26.COV2.S vaccination and SARS-CoV-2 variants. Study at large: The vaccine Ad26.COV2.S was put into the muscle once, or twice with 56 days between.

The study, taken as a whole, reports: Reports say spike-specific CD8+ and CD4+ T cell responses covered substantial breadth after vaccination. Spike-specific TCR breadth ran higher among vaccine recipients than placebo recipients.

Indicated treatment: around 19 received Ad26.COV2.S at low or high dose, single or two shots; 5 received placebo; per-sample allocation not given. Collection of samples fell on day 63 after the first vaccine or placebo injection. This receptor was taken from a person between 18 and 65 years old who received the Ad26.COV2.S COVID-19 vaccine or a placebo. The sequences come from peripheral blood, collected in a trial of Ad26.COV2.S vaccine versus placebo. The J gene is TRBJ1-1, the V gene TRBV19; D not resolved. The CDR3 coding sequence is TGTGCCAGTAGTATATCTGCGAGTCTCGGAATGGCTTTCTTT. Protein sequence: CASSISASLGMAFF.